This TCR beta chain was identified during a study of blood T cell repertoires in COVID-19. Assay used: immunoSEQ multiplex PCR; TCRdb lists only in-frame clones, some missing. Of about 200,000 clones in the sample, less than 85% were seen once. In germline, CDR1 is LNHDA, CDR2 SQIVND (reference sequence). Trimming took off 5 bases at V and 6 bases at J, with 10 bases between the two ends. The CDR3 is 13 residues long. This clone was detected once. Sequencing was carried out using PBMCs or T cells enriched from blood (not recorded which). This chain uses TRBV19 with TRBJ1-4; D might be TRBD1 (5 bases). The receptor was isolated from a woman aged 55-70 years with acute COVID-19. Here the CDR3 reads CASSRGGYEKLFF. In nucleotides, the CDR3 is TGTGCCAGTAGTCGGGGGGGATATGAAAAACTGTTTTTT. The full variable domain, its missing parts supplied by reference TRBV19 and TRBJ1-4, is DGGITQSPKYLFRKEGQNVTLSCEQNLNHDAMYWYRQDPGQGLRLIYYSQIVNDFQKGDIAEGYSVSREKKESFPLTVTSAQKNPTAFYLCASSRGGYEKLFFGSGTQLSVL.